The rows below give T cell receptor beta chains drawn from one sample of a study of Graves' ophthalmopathy and Graves' hyperthyroidism. In TCRdb, the multiplex PCR reads were re-called with MiXCR into one record per CDR3 protein. Here the sample spans some 250,000 distinct CDR3 sequences, about 46% being singletons. The sample consisted of peripheral blood. These receptors all stem from an adult man with Graves' ophthalmopathy. Both conserved end residues are part of each CDR3. Fields, in order: CDR3 protein, CDR3 DNA, V gene, clone size, J gene, D gene. The D gene is left open where the match is weak. The size of a clone is reported for some rows only, either as once, few or many, or as a class for expanded clones.

CDR3aa: CASSTPSGGLYEQYF
CDR3nt: TGCGCCAGCAGCACCCCTAGCGGGGGACTCTACGAGCAGTACTTC
v_gene: TRBV7-2
abundance: .
j_gene: TRBJ2-7
d_gene: TRBD2

CDR3aa: CSAAGQGDHYGYTF
CDR3nt: TGCAGCGCTGCGGGACAGGGGGATCACTATGGCTACACCTTC
v_gene: TRBV29-1
abundance: .
j_gene: TRBJ1-2
d_gene: TRBD1

CDR3aa: CASSPTGGQSQETQYF
CDR3nt: TGCGCCAGCAGCCCGACAGGGGGTCAAAGCCAAGAGACCCAGTACTTC
v_gene: TRBV10-1
abundance: .
j_gene: TRBJ2-5
d_gene: TRBD1

CDR3aa: CASKTSDITYEQYF
CDR3nt: TGTGCCAGCAAGACTAGCGATATAACCTACGAGCAGTACTTC
v_gene: TRBV11-2
abundance: few
j_gene: TRBJ2-7
d_gene: TRBD2

CDR3aa: CASSWGDSSYEQYF
CDR3nt: TGCGCCAGCAGCTGGGGGGACAGCTCCTACGAGCAGTACTTC
v_gene: TRBV5-1
abundance: few
j_gene: TRBJ2-7
d_gene: .

CDR3aa: CSAKGTPNTGELFF
CDR3nt: TGCAGTGCTAAGGGGACTCCGAACACCGGGGAGCTGTTTTTT
v_gene: TRBV20-1
abundance: .
j_gene: TRBJ2-2
d_gene: .

CDR3aa: CASSPGQGRATEAFF
CDR3nt: TGTGCCAGCAGCCCCGGACAGGGGAGGGCCACTGAAGCTTTCTTT
v_gene: TRBV2
abundance: .
j_gene: TRBJ1-1
d_gene: TRBD1

CDR3aa: CASSPGQGLASSYEQYF
CDR3nt: TGTGCCAGCAGCCCAGGACAGGGATTGGCCTCCTCCTACGAGCAGTACTTC
v_gene: TRBV11-3
abundance: .
j_gene: TRBJ2-7
d_gene: TRBD1

CDR3aa: CSARGRGGSLYEQYF
CDR3nt: TGCAGTGCTAGGGGGCGGGGCGGGAGCCTCTACGAGCAGTACTTC
v_gene: TRBV20-1
abundance: .
j_gene: TRBJ2-7
d_gene: TRBD2

CDR3aa: CASSFAGVYGYTF
CDR3nt: TGTGCCAGCAGTTTCGCTGGAGTCTATGGCTACACCTTC
v_gene: TRBV12-3/TRBV12-4
abundance: few
j_gene: TRBJ1-2
d_gene: .

CDR3aa: CSARAGHSYEQYF
CDR3nt: TGCAGTGCTAGAGCAGGTCATTCCTACGAGCAGTACTTC
v_gene: TRBV20-1
abundance: .
j_gene: TRBJ2-7
d_gene: .